This TCR beta chain emerged from a study of blood T cell repertoires in COVID-19. The method was immunoSEQ multiplex PCR; TCRdb's version includes in-frame clones alone and lacks a portion of them. The sample consists of 150,000 to 200,000 clones, around 87% of them appearing once. Germline-derived CDR1 and CDR2 are MDHEN and SYDVKM. Trimming shortened V by 2 bases and J by 1 base, and 6 bases separated the two germline ends. There are 14 residues in the CDR3. This sequence joins TRBV28 and TRBJ1-5; no firm D call. This clonotype was obtained from a man between 40 and 49 years old with active or convalescent COVID-19. Sample: peripheral blood. This chain's CDR3 is CASSLEHSNQPQHF. DNA of the CDR3: TGTGCCAGCAGTTTAGAGCACAGCAATCAGCCCCAGCATTTT.